The 26 T cell receptor beta chains given below trace back to one sample, sequenced in a study of T cell repertoires in cytomegalovirus infection. TCRdb passed the reads through MiXCR, listing each CDR3 protein once. The sample has 150,000 to 200,000 distinct CDR3 sequences; 28% are singletons. Sequencing input: PBMCs. The receptor set was obtained from a human donor in good health (CMV status not recorded). Some clones in this sample may be carry-over from other donors' samples.

The chain has TRBV2 and TRBJ1-5; D is perhaps TRBD1 (5 bases). V was shortened by 4 bases and J by 4 bases, with 17 bases between the two germline ends. The CDR3 has 16 residues. The germline V gene encodes CDR1 SNHLY and CDR2 FYNNEI. CDR3 coding DNA: TGTGCCAGCAGTGCCCCCCTTATGGGGCCAAATCAGCCCCAGCATTTT. It encodes CASSAPLMGPNQPQHF.

In this sample, this clonotype turned up a few times. This chain uses TRBV29-1 with TRBJ2-4, with D perhaps matching TRBD2 (7 bases). CDR3 length: 13 residues. The germline V and J ends were trimmed by 2 bases and 7 bases, with 12 bases remaining between them. CDR1 is SQVTM, CDR2 ANQGSEA, per germline. CDR3 DNA sequence: TGCAGCGTTGAAAGGGGGGGCGGGAACATTCAGTACTTC. As protein: CSVERGGGNIQYF.

This clonotype was seen only a few times. The chain links TRBV7-2 to TRBJ1-2; maybe TRBD1 (6 bases). The length of the CDR3 is 13 residues. Trimming took 3 bases from V and 8 from J, leaving 13 bases between them. The V gene's germline CDR1 is SGHTA and CDR2 FQGNSA. The DNA for the CDR3 is TGTGCCAGCAGCTTGTTGTCGGGGGGCGGCTACACCTTC. Translating it yields CASSLLSGGGYTF. Supplemented by reference TRBV7-2 and TRBJ1-2, the full variable domain reads GAGVSQSPSNKVTEKGKDVELRCDPISGHTALYWYRQSLGQGLEFLIYFQGNSAPDKSGLPSDRFSAERTGGSVSTLTIQRTQQEDSAVYLCASSLLSGGGYTFGSGTRLTVV.

This chain links TRBV7-2 with TRBJ2-5, with a tentative D call TRBD1 (6 bases). This CDR3 is built from 14 residues. V lost 5 bases and J lost 3, with 13 bases in between. Germline CDR1 reads SGHTA; CDR2 reads FQGNSA. CDR3 sequence: CASSRRQAKETQYF. CDR3 DNA sequence: TGTGCCAGCAGCCGCCGACAGGCTAAAGAGACCCAGTACTTC.

J is TRBJ1-3 and V is TRBV5-1, with TRBD1 matching over 8 bases. CDR3 size: 16 residues. CDR1 and CDR2 (germline): SGHRS, YFSETQ. V was clipped by 4 bases and J by 0 bases; unmatched bases: 6. This chain's CDR3 is CASSRGQDFSGNTIYF. For the CDR3, the DNA is TGCGCCAGCAGCAGGGGACAGGACTTCTCTGGAAACACCATATATTTT.

This chain connects TRBV7-2 to TRBJ1-4; unclear D gene. Between the trimmed V and J ends, which lost 6 bases and 0 bases, there was a span of 11 bases. Germline CDR1 SGHTA, CDR2 FQGNSA. The CDR3 totals 15 residues. CDR3 DNA sequence: TGTGCCAGCAGTCTTCAGATAGCAACTAATGAAAAACTGTTTTTT. This translates into CASSLQIATNEKLFF.

The rearrangement links TRBV27 to TRBJ1-4, with D possibly TRBD1 on 6 matching bases. Germline CDR1 and CDR2: MNHEY and SMNVEV (reference sequence). V lost 5 bases and J lost 3, with 13 bases in between. This CDR3 comprises 15 residues. The CDR3 sequence: CASSPGDTPNEKLFF. The CDR3 DNA follows: TGTGCCAGCAGTCCCGGGGACACCCCTAATGAAAAACTGTTTTTT.

This clonotype was picked up a small number of times. J is TRBJ2-7 and V is TRBV5-1, with TRBD2 matching over 8 bases. This CDR3 region has 14 residues. The germline V gene has CDR1 SGHRS and CDR2 YFSETQ. V was pared by 4 bases and J by 1 base, with 4 bases of the junction left unmatched. This CDR3 is CASSIGLASYEQYF. The CDR3 region has the DNA TGCGCCAGCAGCATCGGACTAGCTTCCTACGAGCAGTACTTC.

The chain carries TRBV10-3 and TRBJ2-1; TRBD1 aligns across 8 bases. The CDR3 consists of 15 residues. The trim removed 5 bases at V and 2 bases at J, leaving 5 bases unmatched. The germline CDR1 and CDR2 sequences are ENHRY and SYGVKD. CDR3 loop: CAISPRGQAYNEQFF. CDR3 bases: TGTGCCATCAGTCCCCGGGGACAGGCCTACAATGAGCAGTTCTTC.

This chain joins TRBV7-9 and TRBJ1-2, with D perhaps TRBD1 (5 bases). Trimming took off 5 bases at V and 4 bases at J, with 14 bases between the two ends. CDR1 is SEHNR and CDR2 is FQNEAQ in the germline V gene (reference sequence). The CDR3 totals 14 residues. The CDR3 loop reads CASSPPTASYGYTF. CDR3 bases: TGTGCCAGCAGCCCCCCGACAGCCAGCTATGGCTACACCTTC.

The V call is TRBV19, the J call TRBJ1-1; 8 nucleotides agree with TRBD1. Germline V CDR1 and CDR2: LNHDA, SQIVND (reference sequence). CDR3 size: 16 residues. Losses at the gene ends were 3 bases for V and 3 bases for J; bases not matched to a gene: 9. In nucleotides, the CDR3 is TGTGCCAGTAGTATCAGTCTCAGGGGGCGCGACACTGAAGCTTTCTTT. Its translation is CASSISLRGRDTEAFF. The full variable domain, completed using reference TRBV19 and TRBJ1-1, is DGGITQSPKYLFRKEGQNVTLSCEQNLNHDAMYWYRQDPGQGLRLIYYSQIVNDFQKGDIAEGYSVSREKKESFPLTVTSAQKNPTAFYLCASSISLRGRDTEAFFGQGTRLTVV.

With respect to this clonotype: This may arise from a read error, as a much more abundant clone is one base away. The chain is built from TRBV12-3 or TRBV12-4 and TRBJ2-5, with D perhaps TRBD1 (6 bases). CDR3 length: 13 amino acids. In nucleotides, the CDR3 is TGTTCCAGCAGTGGACAGTCTCAAGAGACCCAGTACTTC. This gives the protein CSSSGQSQETQYF.

This clonotype occurred a few times. The V gene is TRBV11-2, the J gene TRBJ2-3; D may be TRBD2 (6 bases). This CDR3 has 16 residues. V lost 4 bases to trimming and J lost 0 bases, with 14 bases between them. Germline assignment: CDR1 SGHAT and CDR2 FQNNGV. The CDR3 nucleotides read TGTGCCAGCAGCTACGGGGGAGAGACTAGCACAGATACGCAGTATTTT. As protein: CASSYGGETSTDTQYF.

This clonotype was observed a handful of times. V gene TRBV7-9 combines with J gene TRBJ2-1; D perhaps matches TRBD1 (6 bases). CDR3 length: 12 residues. CDR1 is SEHNR and CDR2 is FQNEAQ in the germline V gene (reference sequence). Trimming took 5 bases from V and 7 from J, leaving 9 bases between them. The CDR3 loop reads CASSERGNEQFF. Written as DNA, the CDR3 is TGTGCCAGCAGCGAAAGGGGGAATGAGCAGTTCTTC.

This clonotype was counted at least ten times. The V and J genes are TRBV7-2 and TRBJ1-1; the D is unclear. CDR1 is SGHTA, CDR2 FQGNSA, per germline. This CDR3 region has 14 residues. Trimming pared 5 bases from V and 5 bases from J, leaving 15 bases between. This CDR3 reads CASSPWIPGTEAFF. The CDR3 bases are TGTGCCAGCAGCCCCTGGATCCCCGGGACTGAAGCTTTCTTT.

The gene calls are TRBV18 and TRBJ1-1; TRBD1 is a possible D gene (5 bases). The CDR3 runs to 17 residues. V shed 1 base and J shed 0 bases, with 15 bases lying between them. Germline CDR1 is KGHSH and CDR2 is LQKENI. The CDR3 DNA reads as TGTGCCAGCTCACCACTCGGGGGGGGTGATATGAACACTGAAGCTTTCTTT. Protein sequence: CASSPLGGGDMNTEAFF.

The chain links TRBV12-3 or TRBV12-4 to TRBJ1-4, with 7 bases identical to TRBD1. Losses at the gene ends were 6 bases for V and 3 bases for J; bases not matched to a gene: 4. The CDR3 runs 14 residues. In DNA form, the CDR3 reads TGTGCCAGCAGCACAGGGGTGGCTAATGAAAAACTGTTTTTT. Translation: CASSTGVANEKLFF.

The chain joins TRBV6-1 to TRBJ2-1, with D hard to call. V shed 1 base and J shed 7 bases, with 5 bases lying between them. The CDR3 covers 12 residues. Looked up from germline, CDR1 is MNHNS and CDR2 is SASEGT. In DNA, the CDR3 is TGTGCCAGCAGTGAAGGGGAAAATGAGCAGTTCTTC. It codes for CASSEGENEQFF.

This clonotype occurred a few times. J is TRBJ2-7 and V is TRBV7-8, with 10 bases lining up with TRBD2. Germline CDR1 and CDR2: SGHVS and FQNEAQ. The CDR3 has 16 residues. J gave up 1 base and V 1 base, and 4 bases lay outside the gene matches. DNA for the CDR3: TGTGCCAGCAGCTTAGGTCAAGCGGGGGGGTCCTACGAGCAGTACTTC. This gives the protein CASSLGQAGGSYEQYF.

This sequence joins TRBV6-8 and TRBJ2-7, with 10 bases that match TRBD1. The germline gives CDR1 MNHGY, CDR2 SAAAGT. The CDR3 has 17 residues. V lost 6 bases to trimming and J lost 3 bases; unmatched junction nucleotides: 14. CDR3 residues: CASRGSEGTGEDYEQYF. The CDR3 DNA follows: TGTGCCAGCAGGGGGTCCGAGGGGACAGGGGAGGACTACGAGCAGTACTTC.

The J gene is TRBJ2-3, the V gene TRBV20-1, with 8 bases fitting TRBD1. Germline V lookup: CDR1 DFQATT, CDR2 SNEGSKA (reference sequence). CDR3 length: 15 residues. V was clipped by 3 bases and J by 0 bases; unmatched bases: 5. CDR3 coding DNA: TGCAGTGCTAGTTTCCGGACAGGGAGCACAGATACGCAGTATTTT. Amino acid sequence: CSASFRTGSTDTQYF.

In this sample, this clonotype turned up many times. The rearrangement joins TRBV7-2 to TRBJ2-3; 14 nucleotides agree with TRBD2. Germline CDR1 is SGHTA and CDR2 is FQGNSA. J gave up 3 bases and V 2 bases, and 7 bases lay outside the gene matches. The CDR3 has 18 amino acids. In nucleotides, the CDR3 is TGTGCCAGCAGCTTAATCCCGGGACTAGCGGGGGTGACAGATACGCAGTATTTT. This gives the protein CASSLIPGLAGVTDTQYF.

V gene TRBV27 combines with J gene TRBJ1-1; tentative D call: TRBD1 (5 bases). Trimming took 6 bases from V and 4 from J, leaving 9 bases between them. From germline, CDR1 is MNHEY and CDR2 SMNVEV (reference sequence). This CDR3 region has 12 residues. The chain's CDR3 is CASRRGSTEAFF. The CDR3 DNA reads TGTGCCAGCAGAAGGGGTAGCACTGAAGCTTTCTTT.

The V call is TRBV7-2, the J call TRBJ2-2; the D call may be TRBD1 or TRBD2 (6 bases each). Germline CDR1 is SGHTA and CDR2 is FQGNSA. V dropped 0 bases and J dropped 3 bases, with 8 bases sitting between them. The CDR3 has 15 amino acids. The CDR3 here is CASSLAGGDTGELFF. The CDR3 nucleotides are TGTGCCAGCAGCTTAGCGGGGGGCGACACCGGGGAGCTGTTTTTT.

This clonotype turned up a few times. V is TRBV7-2 and J is TRBJ1-5, with unresolved D. V was shortened by 2 bases and J by 13 bases, with 15 bases between the two germline ends. The CDR3 is 13 amino acids. The germline V gene encodes CDR1 SGHTA and CDR2 FQGNSA. CDR3 amino acids: CASSLSTPELQHF. Written as DNA, the CDR3 is TGTGCCAGCAGCTTATCTACGCCCGAATTACAGCATTTT.

Concerning this clonotype itself: The CDR3 end shows no conserved phenylalanine or tryptophan, and so a read error is likely. The chain has TRBV19 and TRBJ2-7; possibly TRBD1 for D (7 bases). The CDR3 is 14 residues long. From germline, CDR1 is LNHDA and CDR2 SQIVND (reference sequence). V lost 10 bases and J 7 bases, leaving 23 bases between the germline ends. CDR3: CATRSGGPLEEQYY. The CDR3 DNA reads as TGTGCCACCCGATCAGGGGGGCCTTTGGAGGAGCAGTACTAC.